Listed below are T cell receptor beta chains from one sample, sequenced in a study of T-cell memory formation after mild COVID-19. TCRdb processed the 5' RACE reads anew with MiXCR; each CDR3 protein has one entry. The sample records tens of thousands of distinct CDR3 sequences, about 7.1% being singletons. The sample consisted of PBMCs or a T cell subset sorted from them (not recorded which). The receptor source for this set is a man between 18 and 35 years old who had mild COVID-19 (a few samples of this study predate the infection). Cell type and time point are not known. The CDR3 runs from the conserved cysteine through the conserved F or W.

v_call,j_call,cdr3_aa
TRBV12-3/TRBV12-4,TRBJ2-3,CASSRDWADTQYF
TRBV20-1,TRBJ2-7,CSARGQNYEQYF
TRBV29-1,TRBJ2-7,CSVQLPGQAYEQYF
TRBV5-6,TRBJ2-1,CASSFGGRRYNEQVF
TRBV18,TRBJ2-5,CASSPNPIGDRGLGTQYF
TRBV29-1,TRBJ2-6,CSVFRDGSSGANVLTF
TRBV5-4,TRBJ2-5,CASSLGLAAETQYF
TRBV7-2,TRBJ1-5,CASSSGYSQPQHF
TRBV12-3/TRBV12-4,TRBJ1-2,CASKADWLYGYTF
TRBV14,TRBJ2-1,CASSQELAGGLNEQFF
TRBV7-2,TRBJ2-3,CASSLVLSGTDTQYF
TRBV5-5,TRBJ2-6,CASRQVMVSGANVLTF
TRBV5-1,TRBJ2-3,CASSSGPYTDTQYF
TRBV12-3/TRBV12-4,TRBJ1-3,CASSPQTGLSGNTIYF
TRBV18,TRBJ1-4,CASSPPHGTNEKLFF
TRBV18,TRBJ2-5,CASSPAGSETQYF
TRBV7-3,TRBJ2-3,CASSLRGGSSTDTQYF
TRBV7-9,TRBJ2-5,CASSPRASAYQETQYF
TRBV27,TRBJ1-1,CASSLEGVSEAFF
TRBV11-2,TRBJ2-3,CASSLNYDTSGGNLDTQYF
TRBV30,TRBJ2-2,CAWSPRNSWAGELFF
TRBV12-3/TRBV12-4,TRBJ1-1,CASSPDTGEAFF
TRBV18,TRBJ2-6,CASSPPSSGANVLTF
TRBV28,TRBJ2-1,CASTHGGGASNEQFF
TRBV18,TRBJ2-7,CASTGGHEQYF
TRBV27,TRBJ2-3,CASSLNGQGDTQYF
TRBV7-2,TRBJ2-2,CASSLKHIANTGELFF